These 21 T cell receptor beta chains originate from one sample sequenced in a study of control samples from healthy donors and cancer patients. Some clones are missing from TCRdb's copy, which holds only in-frame ones; the method was immunoSEQ multiplex PCR. The sample yields about 100,000 clones, roughly 87% seen once. Sequenced: blood. The receptors derive from a woman aged 50 to 65 in good health.

The rearrangement links TRBV25-1 to TRBJ1-4, with a possible D match to TRBD1 (6 bases). CDR1 and CDR2 from the germline V gene are MGHDK and SYGVNS. V shed 6 bases and J shed 8 bases, with 13 bases lying between them. There are 13 residues in the CDR3. The DNA of the CDR3 is TGTGCCAGCAGGGACTCCGGGACAGAAAAACTGTTTTTT. This translates into CASRDSGTEKLFF. Drawing the rest from reference TRBV25-1 and TRBJ1-4, the complete variable domain is EADIYQTPRYLVIGTGKKITLECSQTMGHDKMYWYQQDPGMELHLIHYSYGVNSTEKGDLSSESTVSRIRTEHFPLTLESARPSHTSQYLCASRDSGTEKLFFGSGTQLSVL.

The V and J genes are TRBV30 and TRBJ2-1; tentative D call: TRBD1 (6 bases). The V and J ends lost 1 base and 9 bases respectively, with 10 bases between them. The CDR3 has 12 amino acids. Germline V gene lookup returns CDR1 GTSNPN and CDR2 SVGIG (reference sequence). The CDR3 nucleotides read TGTGCCTGGAGTGCCGACAGGTTTGAGCAGTTCTTC. This translates into CAWSADRFEQFF.

This rearrangement joins TRBV6-6 to TRBJ2-7, with D maybe TRBD2 (5 bases). In germline, CDR1 is MNHNY, CDR2 SVGAGI (reference sequence). Trimming stripped 0 bases from V and 6 bases from J, with 18 bases between. The CDR3 sequence is 16 residues long. This chain's CDR3 is CASSYSRGPRESEQYV. The CDR3 DNA sequence: TGTGCCAGCAGTTACTCCCGCGGACCAAGGGAGTCCGAGCAGTACGTC.

This chain links TRBV15 with TRBJ1-2; D is possibly TRBD1 (5 bases). The V end lost 0 bases, the J end lost 8 bases, and 16 bases lay between the germline ends. Germline-derived CDR1 and CDR2 are LNHNV and YYDKDF (reference sequence). This CDR3 contains 15 residues. This CDR3 reads CATSRDPPGARGYTF. The CDR3 DNA is TGTGCCACCAGCAGAGATCCACCCGGGGCGCGGGGCTACACCTTC.

This rearrangement joins TRBV5-1 to TRBJ2-1, with 7 bases matching TRBD2. CDR1 is SGHRS, CDR2 YFSETQ, per germline. The CDR3 runs to 13 residues. The J segment lost 6 bases and the V segment lost 5 bases, leaving 5 bases of the junction unmatched. The CDR3 bases are TGCGCCAGCAGGGGACTATCGTTCAATGAGCAGTTCTTC. As protein: CASRGLSFNEQFF.

The rearrangement joins TRBV4-3 to TRBJ2-1; D ambiguous. Germline V gene sequence: CDR1 LGHNA, CDR2 YSLEER. V was shortened by 0 bases and J by 3 bases, with 3 bases between the two germline ends. The CDR3 length is 13 residues. The CDR3 DNA reads TGCGCCAGCAGCCAAGATAACTACAATGAGCAGTTCTTC. This codes for CASSQDNYNEQFF.

This chain links TRBV29-1 with TRBJ2-3; the match to TRBD2 covers 10 bases. The germline gives CDR1 SQVTM, CDR2 ANQGSEA. The CDR3 consists of 13 residues. V was clipped by 6 bases and J by 6 bases; unmatched bases: 6. CDR3 residues: CSVLAGAVDTQYF. The CDR3 coding sequence is TGCAGCGTCCTAGCGGGAGCTGTTGATACGCAGTATTTT.

This chain uses TRBV28 with TRBJ2-7, with 12 bases aligning to TRBD2. CDR1 is MDHEN, CDR2 SYDVKM, per germline. Trimming removed 6 bases from V and 4 bases from J; junction bases left unmatched: 4. CDR3 length: 14 amino acids. CDR3 sequence: CASRSSGRVYEQYV. The CDR3 DNA reads TGTGCCAGCAGGTCTAGCGGGAGGGTGTACGAGCAGTACGTC.

The chain's CDR3 is CASSKETGPLGTEAFF. The DNA for the CDR3 is TGTGCCAGCAGTAAAGAGACAGGTCCCCTGGGGACTGAAGCTTTCTTT. The gene calls are TRBV2 and TRBJ1-1, with a possible D match to TRBD1 (6 bases). The CDR3 contains 16 residues. Germline lookup yields CDR1 SNHLY and CDR2 FYNNEI. Trimming stripped 5 bases from V and 5 bases from J, with 21 bases between.

This chain joins TRBV4-3 and TRBJ1-1; the D gene is possibly TRBD1 (5 bases). CDR3 length: 15 residues. Germline CDR1 is LGHNA and CDR2 is YSLEER. V was cut by 1 base and J by 0 bases, with 9 bases left in between. CDR3 loop: CASSQAGTLNTEAFF. The CDR3 DNA reads TGCGCCAGCAGCCAAGCCGGGACTTTGAACACTGAAGCTTTCTTT.

This clone was found once. The gene calls are TRBV25-1 and TRBJ2-1; 9 nucleotides line up with TRBD2. The CDR3 spans 14 residues. CDR1 is MGHDK and CDR2 is SYGVNS in the germline V gene. V was pared by 6 bases and J by 5 bases, with 5 bases of the junction left unmatched. CDR3 amino acids: CASRMGLANNEQFF. Written as DNA, the CDR3 is TGTGCCAGCAGGATGGGACTAGCCAACAATGAGCAGTTCTTC.

This clone was detected only once. The chain has TRBV7-2 and TRBJ1-2; 7 bases line up with TRBD1. Germline CDR1 SGHTA, CDR2 FQGNSA. Unmatched junction bases numbered 10, after V lost 5 bases and J lost 1 base. This CDR3 spans 16 amino acids. The CDR3 nucleotides are TGTGCCAGCAGCCCCGAAGGGACAGAAATTAACTATGGCTACACCTTC. This encodes CASSPEGTEINYGYTF.

The rearrangement uses TRBV6-5 and TRBJ2-3; 7 bases fit TRBD1. The germline gives CDR1 MNHEY, CDR2 SVGAGI. The CDR3 is 15 amino acids. Trimming took 0 bases from V and 2 from J; bases not matched to a gene: 2. CDR3 sequence: CASSYSDRITDTQYF. In DNA form, the CDR3 reads TGTGCCAGCAGTTACTCGGACAGGATCACAGATACGCAGTATTTT.

The chain couples TRBV19 to TRBJ1-1; no reliable D call. V lost 7 bases and J 2 bases, leaving 20 bases between the germline ends. Germline lookup yields CDR1 LNHDA and CDR2 SQIVND (reference sequence). The CDR3 is 16 residues long. CDR3 bases: TGTGCCAGTACTTTAGGCCCGAACGAACCCAACACTGAAGCTTTCTTT. This sequence encodes CASTLGPNEPNTEAFF.

This sequence joins TRBV30 and TRBJ2-5; D unresolved. This CDR3 has 12 amino acids. Germline values: CDR1 GTSNPN, CDR2 SVGIG (reference sequence). The V end lost 3 bases, the J end lost 5 bases, and 10 bases lay between the germline ends. CDR3 sequence (DNA): TGTGCCTGGAGCCCTCTATGGGAGACCCAGTACTTC. Translated, it gives CAWSPLWETQYF. Full variable domain (missing parts from reference TRBV30 and TRBJ2-5): SQTIHQWPATLVQPVGSPLSLECTVEGTSNPNLYWYRQAAGRGLQLLFYSVGIGQISSEVPQNLSASRPQDRQFILSSKKLLLSDSGFYLCAWSPLWETQYFGPGTRLLVL.

The J gene is TRBJ1-1, the V gene TRBV23-1; D possibly corresponds to TRBD1 (6 bases). TRBV23-1 is placed among ORFs of uncertain function. V lost 4 bases and J 0 bases, leaving 9 bases between the germline ends. This CDR3 has 14 residues. In DNA form, the CDR3 reads TGCGCCAGCAGTCCCTGGACAGTGAACACTGAAGCTTTCTTT. Translation: CASSPWTVNTEAFF.

This chain links TRBV2 with TRBJ1-4; D is undetermined. V was clipped by 9 bases and J by 4 bases, with 6 bases between them. Looked up from germline, CDR1 is SNHLY and CDR2 is FYNNEI. This CDR3 has 11 residues. This CDR3 reads CASEFNEKLFF. The DNA of the CDR3 is TGTGCCAGTGAGTTTAATGAAAAACTGTTTTTT.

The V call is TRBV7-2, the J call TRBJ1-1; no clear D gene. The germline V gene encodes CDR1 SGHTA and CDR2 FQGNSA. With 5 bases removed from V and 8 bases from J, the gap between germline ends came to 12 bases. CDR3 size: 12 residues. CDR3 DNA sequence: TGTGCCAGCAGCAAATGGGCGGTGGAAGCTTTCTTT. Protein sequence: CASSKWAVEAFF.

The chain uses TRBV7-9 and TRBJ1-1; D not resolved. Per the germline V gene, CDR1 is SEHNR and CDR2 is FQNEAQ (reference sequence). V was trimmed by 4 bases and J by 4 bases, leaving 10 bases between them. This CDR3 has 13 amino acids. Here the CDR3 DNA reads TGTGCCAGCAGCTCCCCCAGGAGCACTGAAGCTTTCTTT. Translating gives CASSSPRSTEAFF.

The V and J genes are TRBV10-3 and TRBJ2-1, with a weak D call TRBD2 (5 bases). V was clipped by 6 bases and J by 5 bases, with 11 bases between them. Germline V gene data show CDR1 as ENHRY and CDR2 as SYGVKD. The CDR3 extends over 13 amino acids. This CDR3 reads CAISPSGNNEQFF. DNA of the CDR3: TGTGCCATCAGCCCCTCGGGAAACAATGAGCAGTTCTTC.

This chain joins TRBV7-9 and TRBJ2-5, with TRBD1 as a possible D gene (5 bases). Germline V CDR1 and CDR2: SEHNR, FQNEAQ (reference sequence). The CDR3 totals 14 residues. Trimming took 5 bases from V and 3 from J, leaving 13 bases between them. The CDR3, as DNA: TGTGCCAGCAGCCCGCTTGGGGCAGAAGAGACCCAGTACTTC. It yields the protein CASSPLGAEETQYF.